This is a list of T cell receptor beta chains from one sample in a study of shared clonotypes between healthy human individuals. Assay used: immunoSEQ multiplex PCR; TCRdb lists only in-frame clones, some missing. Of over 2,000,000 clones in the sample, approximately 92% were seen once. Sequencing input: naive CD8+ T cells from PBMCs. The source is a man aged 18 to 35 in good health. Some clones in this sample may be carry-over from other donors' samples. The CDR3 runs from the conserved cysteine through the conserved F or W. Fields, in order: CDR3 length, D gene, V gene, clone size, J gene, CDR3 protein, CDR3 DNA. The D gene is left open where the match is weak. Expanded clones are given a class, and other clones once, few, many or no size at all.

len: 12
d_gene: -
v_gene: TRBV5-4
abundance: -
j_gene: TRBJ1-1
CDR3aa: CAVEGRNTEAFF
CDR3nt: TGTGCCGTGGAGGGAAGGAATACTGAAGCTTTCTTT

len: 15
d_gene: TRBD2
v_gene: TRBV29-1
abundance: -
j_gene: TRBJ2-5
CDR3aa: CSVEVQRELFETQYF
CDR3nt: TGCAGCGTTGAAGTCCAGCGGGAGCTTTTCGAGACCCAGTACTTC

len: 17
d_gene: TRBD1
v_gene: TRBV27
abundance: -
j_gene: TRBJ2-3
CDR3aa: CASTPRDRGGHTDTQYF
CDR3nt: TGTGCCAGCACCCCGAGGGACAGGGGAGGGCACACGGATACGCAGTATTTT

len: 15
d_gene: TRBD2
v_gene: TRBV9
abundance: -
j_gene: TRBJ2-7
CDR3aa: CASSVGAGGGYEQYF
CDR3nt: TGTGCCAGCAGCGTAGGGGCGGGAGGGGGCTACGAGCAGTACTTC

len: 17
d_gene: -
v_gene: TRBV7-8
abundance: -
j_gene: TRBJ2-5
CDR3aa: CASSLSHTGLIRETQYF
CDR3nt: TGTGCCAGCAGCTTATCCCACACAGGTTTAATCAGAGAGACCCAGTACTTC

len: 17
d_gene: TRBD1
v_gene: TRBV27
abundance: -
j_gene: TRBJ1-1
CDR3aa: CASRKPGQGWGNTEAFF
CDR3nt: TGTGCCAGCAGAAAACCGGGACAGGGCTGGGGGAACACTGAAGCTTTCTTT

len: 15
d_gene: -
v_gene: TRBV7-3
abundance: -
j_gene: TRBJ2-7
CDR3aa: CASSLSGSSSYEQYF
CDR3nt: TGTGCCAGCAGCTTATCCGGCAGCAGCTCCTACGAGCAGTACTTC

len: 16
d_gene: -
v_gene: TRBV27
abundance: once
j_gene: TRBJ2-7
CDR3aa: CASSLYWTEVSYEQYF
CDR3nt: TGTGCCAGCAGTTTATATTGGACCGAAGTCTCCTACGAGCAGTACTTC

len: 14
d_gene: -
v_gene: TRBV25-1
abundance: -
j_gene: TRBJ2-5
CDR3aa: CASSEWGNQETQYF
CDR3nt: TGTGCCAGCAGTGAATGGGGGAATCAAGAGACCCAGTACTTC

len: 14
d_gene: TRBD1
v_gene: TRBV11-2
abundance: -
j_gene: TRBJ1-2
CDR3aa: CASSLDRGLYGYTF
CDR3nt: TGTGCCAGCAGCTTGGACAGGGGACTCTATGGCTACACCTTC

len: 16
d_gene: -
v_gene: TRBV7-9
abundance: -
j_gene: TRBJ2-3
CDR3aa: CASSPPAGGFTDTQYF
CDR3nt: TGTGCCAGCAGCCCCCCAGCCGGTGGCTTCACAGATACGCAGTATTTT

len: 17
d_gene: -
v_gene: TRBV21-1
abundance: -
j_gene: TRBJ1-3
CDR3aa: CASSNPTGSCAGNTIYF
CDR3nt: TGTGCCAGCAGCAACCCCACCGGTTCGTGCGCTGGAAACACCATATATTTT

len: 15
d_gene: TRBD2
v_gene: TRBV28
abundance: once
j_gene: TRBJ2-7
CDR3aa: CASSLSGTALYEQYF
CDR3nt: TGTGCCAGCAGTTTAAGCGGGACGGCATTATACGAGCAGTACTTC

len: 17
d_gene: -
v_gene: TRBV27
abundance: -
j_gene: TRBJ2-1
CDR3aa: CASSRVGAGVMGNEQFF
CDR3nt: TGTGCCAGCAGTCGAGTGGGGGCGGGAGTCATGGGCAATGAGCAGTTCTTC

len: 16
d_gene: TRBD1
v_gene: TRBV11-2
abundance: once
j_gene: TRBJ1-1
CDR3aa: CASSRTGVGADTEAFF
CDR3nt: TGTGCCAGCAGCCGGACAGGAGTCGGGGCCGACACTGAAGCTTTCTTT

len: 15
d_gene: -
v_gene: TRBV14
abundance: -
j_gene: TRBJ2-7
CDR3aa: CASSPGRREVYEQYF
CDR3nt: TGTGCCAGCAGCCCAGGGCGTAGGGAGGTCTACGAGCAGTACTTC

len: 16
d_gene: -
v_gene: TRBV14
abundance: -
j_gene: TRBJ2-6
CDR3aa: CASSQGRVSGANVLTF
CDR3nt: TGTGCCAGCAGCCAAGGTCGGGTCTCTGGGGCCAACGTCCTGACTTTC

len: 15
d_gene: TRBD1
v_gene: TRBV5-4
abundance: -
j_gene: TRBJ1-1
CDR3aa: CASSAWTGVNTEAFF
CDR3nt: TGTGCCAGCAGCGCTTGGACAGGGGTGAACACTGAAGCTTTCTTT

len: 18
d_gene: TRBD1
v_gene: TRBV5-1
abundance: -
j_gene: TRBJ2-2
CDR3aa: CASRSVGTGFYNTGELFF
CDR3nt: TGCGCCAGCAGATCCGTGGGGACAGGGTTTTACAACACCGGGGAGCTGTTTTTT

len: 16
d_gene: -
v_gene: TRBV6-4
abundance: -
j_gene: TRBJ2-5
CDR3aa: CASSSPLAGNQETQYF
CDR3nt: TGTGCCAGCAGCTCCCCCCTGGCGGGGAACCAAGAGACCCAGTACTTC

len: 17
d_gene: -
v_gene: TRBV28
abundance: -
j_gene: TRBJ1-5
CDR3aa: CASSPRTDTPSNQPQHF
CDR3nt: TGTGCCAGCAGTCCCCGGACAGACACCCCCAGCAATCAGCCCCAGCATTTT

len: 16
d_gene: -
v_gene: TRBV28
abundance: -
j_gene: TRBJ2-5
CDR3aa: CASSLDGQTGDKTQYF
CDR3nt: TGTGCCAGCAGTTTGGATGGACAGACAGGAGATAAGACCCAGTACTTC

len: 14
d_gene: -
v_gene: TRBV7-3
abundance: -
j_gene: TRBJ1-1
CDR3aa: CASSLKRLNTEAFF
CDR3nt: TGTGCCAGCAGCTTGAAACGGCTGAACACTGAAGCTTTCTTT

len: 15
d_gene: TRBD1
v_gene: TRBV15
abundance: -
j_gene: TRBJ2-7
CDR3aa: CATSRRQGAAHEQYF
CDR3nt: TGTGCCACCAGCAGACGACAGGGTGCGGCCCACGAGCAGTACTTC

len: 12
d_gene: -
v_gene: TRBV28
abundance: -
j_gene: TRBJ2-3
CDR3aa: CASSYESDTQYF
CDR3nt: TGTGCCAGCAGCTATGAGTCCGATACGCAGTATTTT

len: 14
d_gene: TRBD2
v_gene: TRBV5-1
abundance: -
j_gene: TRBJ2-2
CDR3aa: CASSFREGTGELFF
CDR3nt: TGCGCCAGCAGCTTCAGGGAGGGTACCGGGGAGCTGTTTTTT

len: 12
d_gene: -
v_gene: TRBV18
abundance: -
j_gene: TRBJ2-5
CDR3aa: CASSPTGETQYF
CDR3nt: TGTGCCAGCTCACCTACGGGGGAGACCCAGTACTTC

len: 17
d_gene: -
v_gene: TRBV5-6
abundance: once
j_gene: TRBJ1-1
CDR3aa: CASSLLTGYGFSTEAFF
CDR3nt: TGTGCCAGCAGCTTACTGACAGGATACGGTTTCTCCACTGAAGCTTTCTTT

len: 15
d_gene: -
v_gene: TRBV4-1
abundance: -
j_gene: TRBJ2-1
CDR3aa: CASSQEGEGVNEQFF
CDR3nt: TGCGCCAGCAGCCAAGAAGGTGAGGGTGTCAATGAGCAGTTCTTC

len: 13
d_gene: -
v_gene: TRBV25-1
abundance: -
j_gene: TRBJ2-7
CDR3aa: CASAIWSGYEQYF
CDR3nt: TGTGCCAGTGCAATATGGAGCGGGTACGAGCAGTACTTC

len: 15
d_gene: -
v_gene: TRBV25-1
abundance: -
j_gene: TRBJ2-5
CDR3aa: CASSEWIGTVETQYF
CDR3nt: TGTGCCAGCAGTGAATGGATAGGGACGGTGGAGACCCAGTACTTC

len: 14
d_gene: -
v_gene: TRBV7-9
abundance: -
j_gene: TRBJ2-5
CDR3aa: CASSLGPPSRTQYF
CDR3nt: TGTGCCAGCAGCTTAGGGCCACCCTCCCGGACCCAGTACTTC

len: 17
d_gene: -
v_gene: TRBV28
abundance: -
j_gene: TRBJ2-3
CDR3aa: CASSLPSQVGLTDTQYF
CDR3nt: TGTGCCAGCAGCTTGCCATCACAGGTGGGACTCACAGATACGCAGTATTTT

len: 12
d_gene: -
v_gene: TRBV25-1
abundance: -
j_gene: TRBJ2-7
CDR3aa: CASSTDSYEQYF
CDR3nt: TGTGCCAGCAGTACGGACTCCTACGAGCAGTACTTC

len: 15
d_gene: -
v_gene: TRBV6-6
abundance: -
j_gene: TRBJ1-5
CDR3aa: CASSYYRGSNQPQHF
CDR3nt: TGTGCCAGCAGTTATTACCGGGGGAGCAATCAGCCCCAGCATTTT

len: 16
d_gene: -
v_gene: TRBV13
abundance: -
j_gene: TRBJ1-6
CDR3aa: CASSFLKQGYNSPLHF
CDR3nt: TGTGCCAGCAGCTTCCTCAAGCAAGGGTATAATTCACCCCTCCACTTT

len: 15
d_gene: -
v_gene: TRBV27
abundance: -
j_gene: TRBJ1-1
CDR3aa: CASSLLVGGNTEAFF
CDR3nt: TGTGCCAGCAGTTTACTAGTAGGAGGAAACACTGAAGCTTTCTTT

len: 15
d_gene: TRBD2
v_gene: TRBV2
abundance: -
j_gene: TRBJ2-7
CDR3aa: CASTELAGLVYEQYF
CDR3nt: TGTGCCAGCACCGAGCTAGCGGGATTGGTCTACGAGCAGTACTTC

len: 12
d_gene: -
v_gene: TRBV2
abundance: -
j_gene: TRBJ2-3
CDR3aa: CASRGYTDTQYF
CDR3nt: TGTGCCAGCAGGGGGTACACAGATACGCAGTATTTT

len: 16
d_gene: -
v_gene: TRBV2
abundance: -
j_gene: TRBJ2-7
CDR3aa: CASRGRDTPLAYEQYF
CDR3nt: TGTGCCAGCAGGGGAAGGGACACCCCATTGGCCTACGAGCAGTACTTC

len: 16
d_gene: -
v_gene: TRBV29-1
abundance: -
j_gene: TRBJ2-4
CDR3aa: CSVEEVGGLAKNIQYF
CDR3nt: TGCAGCGTTGAAGAGGTGGGGGGTCTAGCCAAAAACATTCAGTACTTC

len: 16
d_gene: -
v_gene: TRBV10-1
abundance: -
j_gene: TRBJ1-4
CDR3aa: CASSESQSEANEKLFF
CDR3nt: TGCGCCAGCAGTGAGTCACAGTCAGAGGCTAATGAAAAACTGTTTTTT

len: 14
d_gene: -
v_gene: TRBV6-5
abundance: -
j_gene: TRBJ1-2
CDR3aa: CASSYGGPSYGYTF
CDR3nt: TGTGCCAGCAGTTATGGGGGACCCAGCTATGGCTACACCTTC

len: 13
d_gene: -
v_gene: TRBV7-8
abundance: -
j_gene: TRBJ2-1
CDR3aa: CASSPGVGNEQFF
CDR3nt: TGTGCCAGCAGTCCGGGAGTAGGTAATGAGCAGTTCTTC

len: 15
d_gene: TRBD2
v_gene: TRBV9
abundance: -
j_gene: TRBJ2-1
CDR3aa: CASKPGLDSFDEQFF
CDR3nt: TGTGCCAGCAAGCCGGGACTAGATTCATTCGATGAGCAGTTCTTC

len: 16
d_gene: TRBD2
v_gene: TRBV9
abundance: -
j_gene: TRBJ2-2
CDR3aa: CASSTGRGTNTGELFF
CDR3nt: TGTGCCAGCAGCACGGGGAGGGGAACGAACACCGGGGAGCTGTTTTTT

len: 15
d_gene: -
v_gene: TRBV28
abundance: -
j_gene: TRBJ1-4
CDR3aa: CASRAGYATNEKLFF
CDR3nt: TGTGCCAGCAGGGCCGGGTATGCAACTAATGAAAAACTGTTTTTT

len: 15
d_gene: TRBD1
v_gene: TRBV18
abundance: -
j_gene: TRBJ2-7
CDR3aa: CASSLFGTGLHEQYF
CDR3nt: TGTGCCAGCTCATTATTCGGGACAGGGCTCCACGAGCAGTACTTC